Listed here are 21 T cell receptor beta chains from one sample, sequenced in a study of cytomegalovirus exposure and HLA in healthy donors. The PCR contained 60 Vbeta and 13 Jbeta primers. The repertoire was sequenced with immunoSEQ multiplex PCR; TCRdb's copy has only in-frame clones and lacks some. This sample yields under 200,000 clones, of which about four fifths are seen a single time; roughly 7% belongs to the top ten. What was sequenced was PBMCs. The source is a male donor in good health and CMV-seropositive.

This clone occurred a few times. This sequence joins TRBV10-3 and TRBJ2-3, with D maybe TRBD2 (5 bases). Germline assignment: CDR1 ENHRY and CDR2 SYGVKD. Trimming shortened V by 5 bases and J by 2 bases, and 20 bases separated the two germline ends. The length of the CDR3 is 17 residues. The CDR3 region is CAISIASAPSHTDTQYF. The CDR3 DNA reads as TGTGCCATCAGTATAGCGTCCGCGCCGAGCCACACAGATACGCAGTATTTT.

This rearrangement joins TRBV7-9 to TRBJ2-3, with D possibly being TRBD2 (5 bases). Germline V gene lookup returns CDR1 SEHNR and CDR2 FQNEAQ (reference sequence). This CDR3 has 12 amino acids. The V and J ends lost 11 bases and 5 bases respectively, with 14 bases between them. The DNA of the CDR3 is TGTGCCCCCGCAGCGGTGGGAGATACGCAGTATTTT. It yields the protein CAPAAVGDTQYF.

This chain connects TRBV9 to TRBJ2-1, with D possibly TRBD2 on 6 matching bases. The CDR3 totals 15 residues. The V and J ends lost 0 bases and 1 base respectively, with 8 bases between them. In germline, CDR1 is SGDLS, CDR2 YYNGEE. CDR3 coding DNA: TGTGCCAGCAGCGTAGGCGGGGAGTCCTACAATGAGCAGTTCTTC. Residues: CASSVGGESYNEQFF. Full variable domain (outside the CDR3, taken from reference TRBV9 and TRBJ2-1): DSGVTQTPKHLITATGQRVTLRCSPRSGDLSVYWYQQSLDQGLQFLIQYYNGEERAKGNILERFSAQQFPDLHSELNLSSLELGDSALYFCASSVGGESYNEQFFGPGTRLTVL.

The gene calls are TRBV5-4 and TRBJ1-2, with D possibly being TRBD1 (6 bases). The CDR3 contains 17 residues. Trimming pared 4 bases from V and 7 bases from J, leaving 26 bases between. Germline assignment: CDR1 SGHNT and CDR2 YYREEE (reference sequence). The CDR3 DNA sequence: TGTGCCAGCAGCCCGAACCGAGGAGGCAGGGGCTTAGGTGGCTACACCTTC. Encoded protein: CASSPNRGGRGLGGYTF. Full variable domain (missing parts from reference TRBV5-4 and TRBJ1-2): ETGVTQSPTHLIKTRGQQVTLRCSSQSGHNTVSWYQQALGQGPQFIFQYYREEENGRGNFPPRFSGLQFPNYSSELNVNALELDDSALYLCASSPNRGGRGLGGYTFGSGTRLTVV.

CDR3 sequence (DNA): TGTGCCAGCAGTCCAGAGGGGGACAGGGATCCCCCCTACGAGCAGTACTTC. This translates into CASSPEGDRDPPYEQYF. The chain joins TRBV25-1 to TRBJ2-7; 9 nucleotides agree with TRBD1. Germline lookup yields CDR1 MGHDK and CDR2 SYGVNS. Trimming removed 5 bases from V and 2 bases from J; junction bases left unmatched: 13. This CDR3 spans 17 amino acids.

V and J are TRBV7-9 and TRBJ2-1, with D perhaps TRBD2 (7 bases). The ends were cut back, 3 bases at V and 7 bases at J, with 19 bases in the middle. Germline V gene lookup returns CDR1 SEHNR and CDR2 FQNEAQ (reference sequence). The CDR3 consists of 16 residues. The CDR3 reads CASSFLRGRTSNEQFF. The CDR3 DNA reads TGTGCCAGCAGCTTTTTGCGGGGGCGAACCTCGAATGAGCAGTTCTTC.

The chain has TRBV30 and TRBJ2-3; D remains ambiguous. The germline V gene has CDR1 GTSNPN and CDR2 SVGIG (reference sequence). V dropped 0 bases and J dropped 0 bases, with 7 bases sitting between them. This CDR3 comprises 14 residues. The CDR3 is CAWSVSTSTDTQYF. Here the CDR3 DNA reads TGTGCCTGGAGTGTGTCGACTAGCACAGATACGCAGTATTTT.

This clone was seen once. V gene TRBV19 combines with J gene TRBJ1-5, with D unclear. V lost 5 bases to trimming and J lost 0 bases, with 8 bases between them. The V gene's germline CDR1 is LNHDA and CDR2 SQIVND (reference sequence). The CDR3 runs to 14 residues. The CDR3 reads CASSEGNSNQPQHF. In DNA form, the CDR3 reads TGTGCCAGTAGTGAGGGAAATAGCAATCAGCCCCAGCATTTT.

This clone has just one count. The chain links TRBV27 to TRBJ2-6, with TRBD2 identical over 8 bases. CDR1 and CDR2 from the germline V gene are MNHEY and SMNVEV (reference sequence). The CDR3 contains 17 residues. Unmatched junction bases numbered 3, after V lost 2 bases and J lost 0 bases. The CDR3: CASSLRGGLSGANVLTF. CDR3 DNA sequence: TGTGCCAGCAGTTTACGGGGGGGTCTCTCTGGGGCCAACGTCCTGACTTTC.

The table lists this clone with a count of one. The CDR3 DNA reads TGTGCCAGCAGCACCGGGACAGGGGGTTGGTACTACGAGCAGTACTTC. Translated, it gives CASSTGTGGWYYEQYF. The V call is TRBV5-5, the J call TRBJ2-7; 11 bases align to TRBD1. V shed 4 bases, J shed 3 bases, and the junction held 9 bases outside the gene matches. Germline CDR1 reads SGHKS; CDR2 reads YYEKEE (reference sequence). This CDR3 is built from 16 residues.

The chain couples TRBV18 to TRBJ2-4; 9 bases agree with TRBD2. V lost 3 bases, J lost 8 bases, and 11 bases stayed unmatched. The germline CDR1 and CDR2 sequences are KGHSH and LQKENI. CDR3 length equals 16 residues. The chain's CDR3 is CASSPPVGGGADIQYF. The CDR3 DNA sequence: TGTGCCAGCTCACCCCCGGTAGGCGGGGGGGCCGACATTCAGTACTTC.

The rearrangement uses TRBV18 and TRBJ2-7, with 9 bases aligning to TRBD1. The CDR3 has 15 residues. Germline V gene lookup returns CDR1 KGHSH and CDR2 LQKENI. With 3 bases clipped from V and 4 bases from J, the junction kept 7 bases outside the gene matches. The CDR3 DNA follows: TGTGCCAGCTCACCCGGAGCGGACAGGGGATACGAGCAGTACTTC. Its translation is CASSPGADRGYEQYF.

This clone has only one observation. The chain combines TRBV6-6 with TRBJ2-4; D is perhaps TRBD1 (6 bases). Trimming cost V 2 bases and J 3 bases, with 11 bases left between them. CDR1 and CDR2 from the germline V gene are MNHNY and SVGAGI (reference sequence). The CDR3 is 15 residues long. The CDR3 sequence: CASSYDRQHKNIQYF. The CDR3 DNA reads TGTGCCAGCAGTTACGACAGGCAACACAAAAACATTCAGTACTTC.

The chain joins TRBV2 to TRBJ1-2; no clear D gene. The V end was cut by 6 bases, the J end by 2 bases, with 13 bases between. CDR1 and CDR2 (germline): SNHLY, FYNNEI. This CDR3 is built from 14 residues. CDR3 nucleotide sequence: TGTGCCAGCAGCGGATCAGGTACCAACTATGGCTACACCTTC. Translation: CASSGSGTNYGYTF.

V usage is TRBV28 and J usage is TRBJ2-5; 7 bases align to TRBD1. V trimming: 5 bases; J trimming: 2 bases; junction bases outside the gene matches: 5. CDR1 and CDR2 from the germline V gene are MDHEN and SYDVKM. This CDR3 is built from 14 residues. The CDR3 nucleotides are TGTGCCAGCAGTACGGGACAGAAACAAGAGACCCAGTACTTC. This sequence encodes CASSTGQKQETQYF. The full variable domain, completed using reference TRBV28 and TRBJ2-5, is DVKVTQSSRYLVKRTGEKVFLECVQDMDHENMFWYRQDPGLGLRLIYFSYDVKMKEKGDIPEGYSVSREKKERFSLILESASTNQTSMYLCASSTGQKQETQYFGPGTRLLVL.

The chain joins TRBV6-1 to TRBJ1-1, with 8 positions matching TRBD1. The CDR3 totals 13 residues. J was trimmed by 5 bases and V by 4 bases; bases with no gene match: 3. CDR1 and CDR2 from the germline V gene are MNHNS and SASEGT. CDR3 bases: TGTGCCAGCAGTGTTTACAGGGGGACTGAAGCTTTCTTT. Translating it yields CASSVYRGTEAFF.

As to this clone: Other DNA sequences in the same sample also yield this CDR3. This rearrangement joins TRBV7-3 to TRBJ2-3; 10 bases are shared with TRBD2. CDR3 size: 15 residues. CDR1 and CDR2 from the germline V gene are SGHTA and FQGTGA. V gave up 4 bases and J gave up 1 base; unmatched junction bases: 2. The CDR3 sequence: CASSSSGGGTDTQYF. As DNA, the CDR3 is TGTGCCAGCAGCTCGAGCGGGGGGGGCACAGATACGCAGTATTTT.

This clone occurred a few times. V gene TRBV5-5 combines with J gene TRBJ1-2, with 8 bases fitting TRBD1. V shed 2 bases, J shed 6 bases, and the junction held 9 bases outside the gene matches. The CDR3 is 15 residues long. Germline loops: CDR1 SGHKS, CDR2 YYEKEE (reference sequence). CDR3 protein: CASSFFISGGDGYTF. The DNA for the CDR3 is TGTGCCAGCAGCTTTTTTATTTCAGGGGGCGATGGCTACACCTTC.

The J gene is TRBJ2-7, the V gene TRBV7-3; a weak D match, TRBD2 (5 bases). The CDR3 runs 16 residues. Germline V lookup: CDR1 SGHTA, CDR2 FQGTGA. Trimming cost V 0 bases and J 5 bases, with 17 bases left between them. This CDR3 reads CASSLTGRVRMDEQYF. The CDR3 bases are TGTGCCAGCAGCTTAACAGGGCGGGTAAGGATGGACGAGCAGTACTTC.

CDR3: CASSSSNAPGQGFYEQYF. The CDR3 nucleotides read TGTGCCAGCAGCTCCTCCAACGCTCCGGGACAGGGGTTCTACGAGCAGTACTTC. J is TRBJ2-7 and V is TRBV13; 10 bases fit TRBD1. CDR1 is PRHDT, CDR2 FYEKMQ, per germline (reference sequence). The CDR3 sequence is 18 residues long. Germline trimming cut 4 bases from V and 3 bases from J; bases unmatched to any gene: 15.

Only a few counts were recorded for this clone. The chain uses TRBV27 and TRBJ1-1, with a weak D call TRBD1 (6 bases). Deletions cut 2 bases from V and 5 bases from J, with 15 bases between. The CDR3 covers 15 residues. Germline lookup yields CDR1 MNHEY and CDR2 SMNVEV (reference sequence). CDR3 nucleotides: TGTGCCAGCAGTTTAGCGGGGGCGGGTTCGACTGAAGCTTTCTTT. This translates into CASSLAGAGSTEAFF.